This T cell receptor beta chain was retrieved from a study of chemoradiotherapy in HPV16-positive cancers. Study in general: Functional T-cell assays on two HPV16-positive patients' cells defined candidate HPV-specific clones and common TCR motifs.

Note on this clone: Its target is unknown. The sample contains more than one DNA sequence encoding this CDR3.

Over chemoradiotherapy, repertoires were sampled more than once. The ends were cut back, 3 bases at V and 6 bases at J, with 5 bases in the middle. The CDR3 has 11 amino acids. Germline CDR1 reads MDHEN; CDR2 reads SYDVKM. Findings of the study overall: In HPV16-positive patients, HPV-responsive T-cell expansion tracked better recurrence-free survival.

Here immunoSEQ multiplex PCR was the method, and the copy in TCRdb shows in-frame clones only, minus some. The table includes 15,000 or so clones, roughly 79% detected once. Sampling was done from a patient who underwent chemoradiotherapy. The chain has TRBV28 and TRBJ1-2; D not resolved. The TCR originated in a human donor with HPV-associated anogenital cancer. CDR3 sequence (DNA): TGTGCCAGCAGTTTTAATCATGGCTACACCTTC. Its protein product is CASSFNHGYTF.